In this sample, the clone carrying this T cell receptor (beta chain) is medium-sized (0.01 to 0.1%). Its specificity is unknown. Reverse transcription used around 500 ng RNA and constant-region primers for alpha and beta. Alpha and beta chain libraries were made separately by chain-specific third strand synthesis with multiplexing indices. A 12-nucleotide barcode per molecule came from two concatenated random hexamers added pre-amplification. TCRdb redid the calling of the 5' RACE reads with MiXCR, one entry per CDR3 protein. The sample records about 10,000 distinct CDR3 sequences, about 5% being singletons. No cell fractionation was done, so the repertoire covers all unsorted peripheral blood T cells. These data come from a study of HIV-infected patients and healthy controls. Regarding the study as a whole: In healthy controls, MAIT alpha CDR3s were common; in HIV+ repertoires, severely depleted. Compared with controls, mean Gini indices were significantly raised in HIV-infected repertoires, possibly indicating oligoclonality.

Germline V gene lookup returns CDR1 SGHTA and CDR2 FQGNSA. This CDR3 contains 17 residues. After removal of 4 bases from V and 5 bases from J, the junction contained 10 bases not matched to a gene. The source of this sequence is an adult in good health. The gene calls are TRBV7-2 and TRBJ2-1; 11 bases are a match to TRBD2. What was sequenced was blood. For the CDR3, the DNA is TGTGCCAGCAGCTCCATCAGACTAGCGGGGAGAGACAATGAGCAGTTCTTC. Translation gives CASSSIRLAGRDNEQFF.